The T cell receptor beta chain under discussion was sequenced for a study of cytomegalovirus exposure and HLA in healthy donors. Study-wide findings and caveats: Analysis was carried out at a later point, and it linked a missense DCLRE1C variant to TCR beta V- and J-gene trimming.

This CDR3 is built from 13 residues. Per germline, CDR1 SGDLS and CDR2 YYNGEE. A multiplex PCR was run with 60 Vbeta primers and 13 Jbeta primers. Clones were sequenced by immunoSEQ multiplex PCR, and TCRdb holds only the in-frame ones, with some missing. The sample shows about 180,000 clones, around 74% of them seen only once. About this clone itself: Its antigen is not known. A read error may account for a junction end that differs from germline.

Material for sequencing was PBMCs. The sequence was collected from a male donor in good health and CMV-seronegative. The rearrangement uses TRBV9 and TRBJ2-3, with D possibly being TRBD2 (7 bases). CDR3: CASSGEQGGNLFF. The CDR3 DNA follows: TGTGCCAGCAGCGGAGAACAGGGAGGGAACCTTTTTTTT.